This T cell receptor (beta chain) was documented in a study of siplizumab effects on memory and regulatory T cells. Study-wide results and limits: Naive T cells appeared more varied than memory cells and looked like key alloresponse contributors.

The CDR3 runs to 16 residues. Germline CDR1 and CDR2: MNHNS and SASEGT. V lost 2 bases and J lost 0, with 11 bases in between. The assay covered 95,000 to 100,000 TCR templates per sample. Repertoires were generated with immunoSEQ multiplex PCR, while TCRdb's copy carries only in-frame clones and drops some. The table lists roughly 110,000 clones, 90% to 95% of them singletons. This clone was observed once. Its antigen is unknown. The sequenced sample consisted of non-Treg CD4+ T cells sorted from blood. The TCR originated in a human donor in good health. J is TRBJ1-5 and V is TRBV6-1; no definite D call. The CDR3: CASSEPGFYSNQPQHF. Here the CDR3 DNA reads TGTGCCAGCAGTGAACCTGGGTTCTATAGCAATCAGCCCCAGCATTTT.